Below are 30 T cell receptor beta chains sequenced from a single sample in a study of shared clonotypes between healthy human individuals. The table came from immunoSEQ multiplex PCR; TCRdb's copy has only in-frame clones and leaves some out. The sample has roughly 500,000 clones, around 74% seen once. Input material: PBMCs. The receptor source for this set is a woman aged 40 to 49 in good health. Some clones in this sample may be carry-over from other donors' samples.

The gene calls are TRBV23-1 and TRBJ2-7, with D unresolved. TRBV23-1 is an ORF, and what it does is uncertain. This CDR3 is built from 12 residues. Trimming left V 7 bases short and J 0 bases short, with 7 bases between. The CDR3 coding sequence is TGCGCCAGCATTGGGTTCTCCTACGAGCAGTACTTC. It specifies CASIGFSYEQYF.

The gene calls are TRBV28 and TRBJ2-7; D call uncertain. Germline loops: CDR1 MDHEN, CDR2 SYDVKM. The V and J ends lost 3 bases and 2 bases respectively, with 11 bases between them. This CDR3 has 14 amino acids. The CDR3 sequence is CASSFSNSPYEQYF. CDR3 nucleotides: TGTGCCAGCAGTTTTAGTAACAGCCCCTACGAGCAGTACTTC.

DNA of the CDR3: TGTGCCAGCAGCTCGGCAGCGGGAGAGGGTGTCGGGGAGCTGTTTTTT. It is translated as CASSSAAGEGVGELFF. This chain links TRBV5-6 with TRBJ2-2; 8 nucleotides align to TRBD2. The V gene's germline CDR1 is SGHDT and CDR2 YYEEEE. The CDR3 is 16 residues long. V shed 3 bases, J shed 7 bases, and the junction held 11 bases outside the gene matches.

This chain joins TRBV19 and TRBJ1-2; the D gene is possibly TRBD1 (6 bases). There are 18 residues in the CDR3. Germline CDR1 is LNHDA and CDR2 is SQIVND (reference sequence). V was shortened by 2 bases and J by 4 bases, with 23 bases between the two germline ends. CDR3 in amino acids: CASSIRDTGPPALYGYTF. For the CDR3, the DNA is TGTGCCAGTAGTATACGGGACACCGGTCCCCCCGCCCTCTATGGCTACACCTTC.

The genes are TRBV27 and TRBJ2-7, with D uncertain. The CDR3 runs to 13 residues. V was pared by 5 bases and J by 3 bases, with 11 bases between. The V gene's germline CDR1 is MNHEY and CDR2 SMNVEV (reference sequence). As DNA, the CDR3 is TGTGCCAGCAGTCCCATCGTTGGCTACGAGCAGTACTTC. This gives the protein CASSPIVGYEQYF.

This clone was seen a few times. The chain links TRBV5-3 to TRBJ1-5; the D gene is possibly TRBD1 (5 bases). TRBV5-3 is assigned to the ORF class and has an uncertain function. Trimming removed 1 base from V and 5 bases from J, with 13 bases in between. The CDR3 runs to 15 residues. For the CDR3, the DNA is TGTGCCAGAAGCTTGTATGGAGGGGAAGATCAGCCCCAGCATTTT. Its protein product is CARSLYGGEDQPQHF.

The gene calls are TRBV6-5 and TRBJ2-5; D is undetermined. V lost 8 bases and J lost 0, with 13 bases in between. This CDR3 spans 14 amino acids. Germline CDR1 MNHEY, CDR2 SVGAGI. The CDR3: CASWRSSHQETQYF. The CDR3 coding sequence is TGTGCCAGCTGGCGGAGCAGCCACCAAGAGACCCAGTACTTC.

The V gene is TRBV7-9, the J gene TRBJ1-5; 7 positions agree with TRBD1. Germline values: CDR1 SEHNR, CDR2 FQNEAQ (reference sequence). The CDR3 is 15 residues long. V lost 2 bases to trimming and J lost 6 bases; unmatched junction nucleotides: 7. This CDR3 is CASSLLGGQGQPQHF. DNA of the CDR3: TGTGCCAGCAGCTTATTAGGGGGCCAAGGTCAGCCCCAGCATTTT.

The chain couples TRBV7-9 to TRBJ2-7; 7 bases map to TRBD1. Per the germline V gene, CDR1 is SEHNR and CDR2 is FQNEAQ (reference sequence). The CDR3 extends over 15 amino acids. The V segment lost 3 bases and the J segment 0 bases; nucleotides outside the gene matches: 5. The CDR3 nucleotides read TGTGCCAGCAGCTTCCCCGGGACAGTCTCCTACGAGCAGTACTTC. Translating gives CASSFPGTVSYEQYF.

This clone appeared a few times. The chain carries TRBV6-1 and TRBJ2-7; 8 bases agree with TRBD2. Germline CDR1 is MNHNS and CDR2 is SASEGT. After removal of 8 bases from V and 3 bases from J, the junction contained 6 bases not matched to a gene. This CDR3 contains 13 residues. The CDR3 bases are TGTGCCAGCGGCCGGACTAGCAGCTACGAGCAGTACTTC. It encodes CASGRTSSYEQYF.

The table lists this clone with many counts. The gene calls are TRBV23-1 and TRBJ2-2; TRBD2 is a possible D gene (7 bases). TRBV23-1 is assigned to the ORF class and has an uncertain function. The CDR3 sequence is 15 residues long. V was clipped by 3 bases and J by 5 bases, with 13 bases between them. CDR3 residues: CASSQPQGGTGELFF. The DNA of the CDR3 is TGCGCCAGCAGTCAGCCACAGGGAGGGACCGGGGAGCTGTTTTTT.

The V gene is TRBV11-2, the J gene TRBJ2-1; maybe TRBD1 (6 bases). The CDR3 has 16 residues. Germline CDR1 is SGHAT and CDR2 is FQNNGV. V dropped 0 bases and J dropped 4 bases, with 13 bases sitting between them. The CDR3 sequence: CASSLDWTAGYNEQFF. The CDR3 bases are TGTGCCAGCAGCTTAGATTGGACAGCCGGTTACAATGAGCAGTTCTTC.

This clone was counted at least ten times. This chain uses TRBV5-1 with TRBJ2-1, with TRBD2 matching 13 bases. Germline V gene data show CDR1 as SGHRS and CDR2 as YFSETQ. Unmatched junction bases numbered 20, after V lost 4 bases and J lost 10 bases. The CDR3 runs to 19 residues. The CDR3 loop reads CASSPGTSGMSVGYLEQFF. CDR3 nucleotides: TGCGCCAGCAGCCCCGGGACTAGCGGGATGAGTGTTGGTTATCTCGAGCAGTTCTTC.

Here the CDR3 reads CASSFRTGGVETQYF. The CDR3 DNA reads TGTGCCAGCAGCTTTAGGACAGGGGGCGTGGAGACCCAGTACTTC. The chain couples TRBV7-9 to TRBJ2-5, with TRBD1 matching over 11 bases. CDR1 is SEHNR, CDR2 FQNEAQ, per germline (reference sequence). The V and J ends lost 3 bases and 5 bases, in that order; junction bases with no gene match: 5. The CDR3 is made up of 15 amino acids. The whole variable domain, remainder taken from reference TRBV7-9 and TRBJ2-5, is DTGVSQNPRHKITKRGQNVTFRCDPISEHNRLYWYRQTLGQGPEFLTYFQNEAQLEKSRLLSDRFSAERPKGSFSTLEIQRTEQGDSAMYLCASSFRTGGVETQYFGPGTRLLVL.

The CDR3 bases are TGTGCCAGCAGCTTAGGGACTAGCGGGAGATCTAACTACAATGAGCAGTTCTTC. This sequence encodes CASSLGTSGRSNYNEQFF. The rearrangement links TRBV7-9 to TRBJ2-1; TRBD2 agrees at 13 bases. CDR3 length: 18 amino acids. Germline assignment: CDR1 SEHNR and CDR2 FQNEAQ (reference sequence). Unmatched junction bases numbered 6, after V lost 1 base and J lost 3 bases.

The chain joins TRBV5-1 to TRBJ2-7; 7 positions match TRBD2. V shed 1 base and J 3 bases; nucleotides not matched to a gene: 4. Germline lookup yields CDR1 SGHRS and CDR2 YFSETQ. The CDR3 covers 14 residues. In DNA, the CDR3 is TGCGCCAGCAGCTTGTCGGGGGGAGGCTACGAGCAGTACTTC. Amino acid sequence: CASSLSGGGYEQYF.

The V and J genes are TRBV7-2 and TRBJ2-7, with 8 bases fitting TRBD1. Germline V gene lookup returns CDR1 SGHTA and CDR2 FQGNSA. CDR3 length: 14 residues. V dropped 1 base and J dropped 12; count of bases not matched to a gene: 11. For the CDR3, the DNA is TGTGCCAGCAGCTTAGGCCAGGGGGACAGGAGAAGGTACTTC. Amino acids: CASSLGQGDRRRYF.

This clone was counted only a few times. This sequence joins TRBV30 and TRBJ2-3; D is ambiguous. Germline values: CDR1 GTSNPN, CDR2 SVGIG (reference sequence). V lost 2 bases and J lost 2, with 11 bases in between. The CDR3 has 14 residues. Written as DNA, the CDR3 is TGTGCCTGGAGTCAAAGGTGGGCCACAGATACGCAGTATTTT. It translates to CAWSQRWATDTQYF.

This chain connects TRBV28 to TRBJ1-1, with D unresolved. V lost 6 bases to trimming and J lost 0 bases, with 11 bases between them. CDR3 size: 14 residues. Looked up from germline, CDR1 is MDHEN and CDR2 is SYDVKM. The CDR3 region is CASSTPGMNTEAFF. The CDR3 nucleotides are TGTGCCAGCAGCACTCCGGGGATGAACACTGAAGCTTTCTTT.

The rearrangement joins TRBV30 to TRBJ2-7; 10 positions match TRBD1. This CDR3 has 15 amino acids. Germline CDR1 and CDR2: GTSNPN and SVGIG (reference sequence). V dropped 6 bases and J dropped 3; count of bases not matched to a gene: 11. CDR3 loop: CACIPGTGDSYEQYF. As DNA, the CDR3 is TGTGCCTGTATCCCCGGGACAGGGGACAGCTACGAGCAGTACTTC.

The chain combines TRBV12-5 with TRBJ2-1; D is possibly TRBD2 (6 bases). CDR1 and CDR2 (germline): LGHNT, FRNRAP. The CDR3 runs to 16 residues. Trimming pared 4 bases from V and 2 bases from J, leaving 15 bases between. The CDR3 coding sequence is TGTGCTAGTGGTTCTCCTGGTGCTAGCGCCTACAATGAGCAGTTCTTC. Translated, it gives CASGSPGASAYNEQFF.

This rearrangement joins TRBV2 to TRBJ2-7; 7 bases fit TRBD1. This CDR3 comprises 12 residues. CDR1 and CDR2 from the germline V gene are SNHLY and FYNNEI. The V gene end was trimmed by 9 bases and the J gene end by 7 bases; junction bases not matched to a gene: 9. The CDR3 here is CASDRDSDEQYF. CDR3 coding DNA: TGTGCCAGTGACAGGGATAGCGATGAGCAGTACTTC.

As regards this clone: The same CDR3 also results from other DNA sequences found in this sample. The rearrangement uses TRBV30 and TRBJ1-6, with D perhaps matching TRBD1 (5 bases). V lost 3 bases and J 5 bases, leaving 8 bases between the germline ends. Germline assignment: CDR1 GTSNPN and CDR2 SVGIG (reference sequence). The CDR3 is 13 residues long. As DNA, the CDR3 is TGTGCCTGGAGCCAGGGAAATAATTCACCCCTCCACTTT. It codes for CAWSQGNNSPLHF.

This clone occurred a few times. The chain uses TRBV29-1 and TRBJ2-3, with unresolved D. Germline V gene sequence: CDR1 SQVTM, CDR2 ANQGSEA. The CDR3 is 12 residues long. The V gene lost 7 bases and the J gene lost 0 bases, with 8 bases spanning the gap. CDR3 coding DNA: TGCAGCGCCCATTTAAGCACAGATACGCAGTATTTT. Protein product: CSAHLSTDTQYF.

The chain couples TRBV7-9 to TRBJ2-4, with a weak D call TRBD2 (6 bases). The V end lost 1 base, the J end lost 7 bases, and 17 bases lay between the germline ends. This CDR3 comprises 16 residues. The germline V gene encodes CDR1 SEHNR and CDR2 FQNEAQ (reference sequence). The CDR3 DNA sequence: TGTGCCAGCAGCTTAGGACCGGGAGCAAGGGATAACATTCAGTACTTC. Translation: CASSLGPGARDNIQYF.

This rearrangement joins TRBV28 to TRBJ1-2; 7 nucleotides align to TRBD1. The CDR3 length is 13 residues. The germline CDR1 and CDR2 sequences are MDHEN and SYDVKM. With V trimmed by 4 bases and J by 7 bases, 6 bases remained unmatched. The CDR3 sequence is CASSYLTGFGYTF. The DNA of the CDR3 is TGTGCCAGCAGTTACCTGACAGGGTTTGGCTACACCTTC.

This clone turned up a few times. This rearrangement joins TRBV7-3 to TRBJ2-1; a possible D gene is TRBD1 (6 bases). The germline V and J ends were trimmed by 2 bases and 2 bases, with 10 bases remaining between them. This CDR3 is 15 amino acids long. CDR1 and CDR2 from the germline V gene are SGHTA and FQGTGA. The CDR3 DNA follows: TGTGCCAGCAGCTTAGGTGGGGGCACCTACAATGAGCAGTTCTTC. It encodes CASSLGGGTYNEQFF.

As DNA, the CDR3 is TGCAGCGTTGGAGGGCTAAATCAGCCCCAGCATTTT. Its protein product is CSVGGLNQPQHF. The chain uses TRBV29-1 and TRBJ1-5; D ambiguous. The ends were cut back, 4 bases at V and 4 bases at J, with 8 bases in the middle. This CDR3 comprises 12 residues. Germline lookup yields CDR1 SQVTM and CDR2 ANQGSEA. Drawing the rest from reference TRBV29-1 and TRBJ1-5, the complete variable domain is SAVISQKPSRDICQRGTSLTIQCQVDSQVTMMFWYRQQPGQSLTLIATANQGSEATYESGFVIDKFPISRPNLTFSTLTVSNMSPEDSSIYLCSVGGLNQPQHFGDGTRLSIL.

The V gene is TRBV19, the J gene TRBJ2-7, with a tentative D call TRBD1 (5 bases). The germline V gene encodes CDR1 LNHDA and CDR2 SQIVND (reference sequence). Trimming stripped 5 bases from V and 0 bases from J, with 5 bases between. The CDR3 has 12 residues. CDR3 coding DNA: TGTGCCAGTAGTGACAGCTCCTACGAGCAGTACTTC. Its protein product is CASSDSSYEQYF. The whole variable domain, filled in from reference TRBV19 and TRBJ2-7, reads DGGITQSPKYLFRKEGQNVTLSCEQNLNHDAMYWYRQDPGQGLRLIYYSQIVNDFQKGDIAEGYSVSREKKESFPLTVTSAQKNPTAFYLCASSDSSYEQYFGPGTRLTVT.

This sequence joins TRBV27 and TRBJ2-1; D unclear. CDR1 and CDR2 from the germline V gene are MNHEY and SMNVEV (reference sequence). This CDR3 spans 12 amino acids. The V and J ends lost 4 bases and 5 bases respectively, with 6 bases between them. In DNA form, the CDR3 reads TGTGCCAGCAGTTACGGCCACAATGAGCAGTTCTTC. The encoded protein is CASSYGHNEQFF.